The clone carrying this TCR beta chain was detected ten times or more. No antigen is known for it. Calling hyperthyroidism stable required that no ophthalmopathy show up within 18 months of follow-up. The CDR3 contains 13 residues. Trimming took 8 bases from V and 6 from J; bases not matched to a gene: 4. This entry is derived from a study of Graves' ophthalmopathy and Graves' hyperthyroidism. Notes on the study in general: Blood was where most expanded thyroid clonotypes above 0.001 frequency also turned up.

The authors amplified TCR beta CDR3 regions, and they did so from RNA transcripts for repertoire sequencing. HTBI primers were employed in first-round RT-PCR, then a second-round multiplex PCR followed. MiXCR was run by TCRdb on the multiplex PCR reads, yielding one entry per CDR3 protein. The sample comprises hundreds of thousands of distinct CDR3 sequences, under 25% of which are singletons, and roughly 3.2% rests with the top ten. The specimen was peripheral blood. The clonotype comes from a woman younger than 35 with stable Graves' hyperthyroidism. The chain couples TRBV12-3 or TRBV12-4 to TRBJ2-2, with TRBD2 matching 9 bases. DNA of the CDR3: TGTGCCAGCCGGACTAGCGTTCCCGGGGAGCTGTTTTTT. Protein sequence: CASRTSVPGELFF.